This T cell receptor (beta chain) derives from a study of blood T cells in healthy people across ages. A J-beta primer mix and a sample-barcoded 5' primer were used in a second PCR of roughly 7 to 12 cycles. MiXCR, run by TCRdb on the 5' RACE reads, gives a single entry per CDR3 protein. The data contain 760,000 or so distinct CDR3 sequences, 20% to 25% of them singletons. The CDR3 has 14 residues. Trimming removed 4 bases from V and 8 bases from J, with 17 bases in between. Germline assignment: CDR1 SNHLY and CDR2 FYNNEI. This clonotype was counted a few times. This sample also belongs to another study, concerning T cells of mothers and their children.

Input material: blood. The chain recombines TRBV2 with TRBJ1-2; D gene unclear. This sequence originates from a boy younger than 18 in good health. CDR3 in amino acids: CASSGGRGFGGYTF. CDR3 nucleotide sequence: TGTGCCAGCAGTGGGGGTCGGGGATTTGGCGGCTACACCTTC.